These T cell receptor beta chains were read from a single sample in a study of chemoradiotherapy in HPV16-positive cancers. Data came from immunoSEQ multiplex PCR; TCRdb stores just in-frame clones and leaves some out. Found here are about 17,000 clones, 90% of them singletons; the top ten hold 11% to 15%. The starting material was blood, obtained from a patient who underwent chemoradiotherapy. These receptors originate from a human donor with HPV-associated anogenital cancer. CDR3s include the opening cysteine and the closing phenylalanine or tryptophan. D genes are given only for firm matches. Size values are once, few and many counts, or a class for expanded clones, and some rows have none.

abundance | d_gene | j_gene | v_gene | CDR3nt | CDR3aa
once | - | TRBJ2-3 | TRBV5-1 | TGCGCCAGCAGCTTCGGTGAGGATACGCAGTATTTT | CASSFGEDTQYF
- | - | TRBJ1-2 | TRBV9 | TGTGCCAGCAGCAAGCCAGGGGTCTATGGCTACACCTTC | CASSKPGVYGYTF
- | TRBD1 | TRBJ2-7 | TRBV12-5 | TGTGCTAGTGGTAGGGACAGGGGGACCTACGAGCAGTACTTC | CASGRDRGTYEQYF
- | - | TRBJ2-7 | TRBV30 | TGTGCCTGGGGAGGCAGAACTAGCTCCTACGAGCAGTACTTC | CAWGGRTSSYEQYF
- | - | TRBJ2-3 | TRBV5-1 | TGCGCCAGCAGCTTGTATGGTGGCACAGATACGCAGTATTTT | CASSLYGGTDTQYF
- | TRBD1 | TRBJ1-5 | TRBV6-6 | TGTGCCAGCAGCAGGGGGGGGTTTGATCAGCCCCAGCATTTT | CASSRGGFDQPQHF
- | - | TRBJ1-1 | TRBV5-4 | TGTGCCAGCAGCTCGAACACTGAAGCTTTCTTT | CASSSNTEAFF
- | - | TRBJ1-2 | TRBV7-9 | TGTGCCAGCAGCCCAAATGTTGCATCGCTCACCTATGGCTACACCTTC | CASSPNVASLTYGYTF
once | - | TRBJ1-1 | TRBV4-3 | TGCGCCAGCAGCCAAGAAGGAGGGACTGAAGCTTTCTTT | CASSQEGGTEAFF
- | - | TRBJ2-3 | TRBV5-1 | TGCGCCAGCAGCTCAGGACTGGCGTATACGCAGTATTTT | CASSSGLAYTQYF
- | - | TRBJ1-2 | TRBV21-1 | TGTGCCAGCAGCATGGCTAGCTATGGCTACACCTTC | CASSMASYGYTF
- | - | TRBJ1-2 | TRBV19 | TGTGCCAGTAGTCCCCTTGGGGGCGCGGACTTGGGCTACACCTTC | CASSPLGGADLGYTF
- | TRBD1 | TRBJ1-1 | TRBV27 | TGTGCCAGCACCCGGACAGGGGTCATGAACACTGAAGCTTTCTTT | CASTRTGVMNTEAFF
- | TRBD2 | TRBJ2-1 | TRBV6-1 | TGTGCCAGCAGTGGGCCCAGCGGGGGCGTAAGGGGTGAGCAGTTCTTC | CASSGPSGGVRGEQFF
- | - | TRBJ2-5 | TRBV7-2 | TGTGCCAGCAGCCCCGGCGACGTCCGAGAGACCCAGTACTTC | CASSPGDVRETQYF
- | - | TRBJ1-2 | TRBV7-9 | TGTGCCAGCAGCTCCTTTACAGGCTATGGCTACACCTTC | CASSSFTGYGYTF
- | - | TRBJ2-5 | TRBV5-4 | TGTGCCAGCAGCTTGGAGCCCCTAGGGGAGACCCAGTACTTC | CASSLEPLGETQYF
- | TRBD1 | TRBJ2-1 | TRBV4-3 | TGCGCCAGCAGCCAAGACTTGACAGGGTTATTGCATGAGCAGTTCTTC | CASSQDLTGLLHEQFF
- | TRBD1 | TRBJ1-2 | TRBV27 | TGTGCCAGCAGTTCGACAGGGAAAAACTATGGCTACACCTTC | CASSSTGKNYGYTF
- | - | TRBJ2-7 | TRBV7-6 | TGTGCCAGCAGCTTAGATATTAGTTTATCGGGCGAGCAGTACTTC | CASSLDISLSGEQYF
- | TRBD2 | TRBJ2-7 | TRBV5-4 | TGTGCCAGCAGCAGCGGGACTAGAGGGGATTACGAGCAGTACTTC | CASSSGTRGDYEQYF
- | - | TRBJ1-2 | TRBV6-1 | TGTGCCAGCAGTGGCAGGGCCTACTATGGCTACACCTTC | CASSGRAYYGYTF
- | - | TRBJ2-4 | TRBV7-6 | TGTGCCAGCAGCTTGGGTTGGGAAGTAAAGGGGAACATTCAGTACTTC | CASSLGWEVKGNIQYF
- | - | TRBJ1-2 | TRBV10-3 | TGTGCCATTGCTGAGCGGGAGGACAGCTATGGCTACACCTTC | CAIAEREDSYGYTF
- | - | TRBJ2-5 | TRBV2 | TGTGCCAGCAGTGAACGGTTAGTCGGCGAGACCCAGTACTTC | CASSERLVGETQYF
few | TRBD1 | TRBJ2-7 | TRBV5-1 | TGCGCCAGCAGCCCGGACAGGACCTACGAGCAGTACTTC | CASSPDRTYEQYF
- | TRBD2 | TRBJ2-2 | TRBV9 | TGTGCCAGCAGCGTTACTAGCGGACTATCGAACACCGGGGAGCTGTTTTTT | CASSVTSGLSNTGELFF
- | - | TRBJ2-2 | TRBV5-6 | TGTGCCAGCAGCTTCATTCATCAGGGGTCCGGGGAGCTGTTTTTT | CASSFIHQGSGELFF
- | - | TRBJ1-4 | TRBV12-2 | TGTGCAAGTCGCTTAGATCGACGGGATGAAAAACTGTTTTTT | CASRLDRRDEKLFF
once | TRBD2 | TRBJ2-3 | TRBV5-4 | TGTGCCAGCAGCCTCGAACGGACTAGCGGGGGATATAGCACAGATACGCAGTATTTT | CASSLERTSGGYSTDTQYF
- | TRBD2 | TRBJ2-3 | TRBV7-6 | TGTGCCAGCAGCCCCCTAGGGGCGGGGGGGCCCACAGATACGCAGTATTTT | CASSPLGAGGPTDTQYF
once | - | TRBJ1-2 | TRBV7-9 | TGTGCCACTCCGGGGGGACCGTATGGCTACACCTTC | CATPGGPYGYTF
once | TRBD1 | TRBJ1-2 | TRBV5-6 | TGTGCCAGCAGCTACAGGGGTTTAGGCTACACCTTC | CASSYRGLGYTF
- | - | TRBJ2-3 | TRBV4-1 | TGCGCCAGCAGCCAAGAAGATTTGTACACAGATACGCAGTATTTT | CASSQEDLYTDTQYF